These 4 T cell receptor beta chains were sequenced from one sample in a study of blood T cell repertoires in COVID-19 (dated by TCRdb to between 2020 and 2021). Library creation used the immunoSEQ multiplex PCR assay. TCRdb took this table from immuneACCESS and kept in-frame rearrangements with V and J called. Such tables lack part of the clones; where checked against another copy, unresolved V genes explain under half of the gap, and the rest is unexplained. For this sample the table gives approximately 300,000 clones, of which 92% were detected only once. The ten largest clonotypes hold approximately 18% of the sample. Sample: PBMCs or T cells enriched from blood (not recorded which). All receptors derive from a woman aged 25-40 years who had recovered from COVID-19.

The chain joins TRBV7-2 to TRBJ2-7, with D maybe TRBD1 (6 bases). There are 13 residues in the CDR3. Germline V gene data show CDR1 as SGHTA and CDR2 as FQGNSA. V was shortened by 7 bases and J by 3 bases, with 13 bases between the two germline ends. As DNA, the CDR3 is TGTGCCAGCAACCTACAGGGAGACTACGAGCAGTACTTC. Translated: CASNLQGDYEQYF.

Points on this clone: Other nucleotide sequences from this sample produce the same CDR3. V is TRBV7-3 and J is TRBJ2-5; possibly TRBD1 for D (5 bases). V gave up 5 bases and J gave up 5 bases, with 12 bases separating them. This CDR3 has 13 amino acids. Per germline, CDR1 SGHTA and CDR2 FQGTGA. CDR3 amino acids: CASSAQGQETQYF. The DNA for the CDR3 is TGTGCCAGCAGCGCCCAGGGTCAGGAGACCCAGTACTTC.

This clone was detected only once. The V gene is TRBV4-1, the J gene TRBJ2-3, with a possible D match to TRBD1 (6 bases). The germline CDR1 and CDR2 sequences are MGHRA and YSYEKL. This CDR3 region has 15 residues. V lost 0 bases and J lost 4, with 11 bases in between. The CDR3 is CASSQDGRGPDTQYF. For the CDR3, the DNA is TGCGCCAGCAGCCAAGACGGCAGGGGTCCAGATACGCAGTATTTT.

As for this clone: This CDR3 is also generated by other DNA sequences in the sample. The chain uses TRBV27 and TRBJ2-7; TRBD2 matches at 8 bases. V trimming: 6 bases; J trimming: 3 bases; junction bases outside the gene matches: 4. This CDR3 comprises 13 residues. Germline V gives CDR1 MNHEY, CDR2 SMNVEV (reference sequence). CDR3 protein: CASRSGGLYEQYF. CDR3 DNA: TGTGCCAGCAGGTCGGGAGGGCTCTACGAGCAGTACTTC.